These T cell receptor beta chains were read from a single sample in a study of blood T cell repertoires in COVID-19. Using immunoSEQ multiplex PCR, the repertoire was profiled, and TCRdb retains in-frame clones only, with some absent. The profile shows 140,000 to 150,000 clones, 81% of them singletons. Sequencing used peripheral blood. The receptor source for this set is a human donor in a cohort sampled during active COVID-19. CDR3s include the opening cysteine and the closing phenylalanine or tryptophan.

CASGPNEKLFF,TRBJ1-4,TRBV6-6
CASSTPGGTYEQYF,TRBJ2-7,TRBV5-1
CASSPGVLGSTGEYF,TRBJ2-7,TRBV28
CASRGRSPGGYTF,TRBJ1-2,TRBV28
CASRTTVYSNQPQHF,TRBJ1-5,TRBV28
CASSTSQGYGQYF,TRBJ2-7,TRBV7-6
CASSLALRQDEQYF,TRBJ2-7,TRBV5-5
CASSPGVTGASYEQYF,TRBJ2-7,TRBV4-3
CASSLVLAGARRTQYF,TRBJ2-3,TRBV7-2
CASSITGYGYTF,TRBJ1-2,TRBV11-2
CASSLGLGLAGGPKEQYF,TRBJ2-7,TRBV5-6
CATTSNGLAGTDTQYF,TRBJ2-3,TRBV2
CASSPLESQLHGAFF,TRBJ1-1,TRBV18
CASQDEGGTYEQYF,TRBJ2-7,TRBV2
CASSVRTSGTNTGELFF,TRBJ2-2,TRBV9
CASSQISSGSLNEQFF,TRBJ2-1,TRBV4-1
CASSYRSWTANTEAFF,TRBJ1-1,TRBV5-6
CASSPPSGGNEQFF,TRBJ2-1,TRBV7-9
CASSWTGEVAPPLHF,TRBJ1-6,TRBV7-2
CASSGREFRDTQYF,TRBJ2-3,TRBV19
CASSLQAATDTQYF,TRBJ2-3,TRBV5-1
CASSDWTGVNQPQHF,TRBJ1-5,TRBV19
CASSIVLSNQPQHF,TRBJ1-5,TRBV19
CASSLSGYEQYF,TRBJ2-7,TRBV28
CASSRRDTQYF,TRBJ2-3,TRBV19
CASSLRLAGEADTQYF,TRBJ2-3,TRBV5-4
CASSPRTDSNQPQHF,TRBJ1-5,TRBV19
CASSPEREGLYEQYF,TRBJ2-7,TRBV7-3
CASSLVAQVGTNVLTF,TRBJ2-6,TRBV5-1
CASSPDRGHLASNYGYTF,TRBJ1-2,TRBV7-2
CASGQVGTEAFF,TRBJ1-1,TRBV28
CASSPYSGTGTEAFF,TRBJ1-1,TRBV7-3
CASSYRGGEKLFF,TRBJ1-4,TRBV5-4